This TCR beta chain was recorded in a study of T cell changes during pregnancy in multiple sclerosis. In this sample, this clone turned up once. Using immunoSEQ multiplex PCR, the repertoire was profiled, and TCRdb retains in-frame clones only, with some absent. The profile covers about 54,000 clones, with more than 90% appearing a single time and approximately 1.2% taken by the ten largest. Sequences were derived from peripheral blood, sampled after pregnancy. This sequence was found in a female donor in good health, enrolled as a control in a pregnancy study.

The CDR3 protein is CAISESPFSRGYGYGYTF. The CDR3 DNA reads as TGTGCCATCAGTGAGTCGCCGTTCTCCAGGGGCTACGGCTATGGCTACACCTTC. The V and J genes are TRBV10-3 and TRBJ1-2, with D perhaps matching TRBD1 (6 bases). CDR3 length: 18 amino acids. CDR1 and CDR2 (germline): ENHRY, SYGVKD. V was clipped by 0 bases and J by 4 bases, with 21 bases between them.